These 19 T cell receptor beta chains originate from one sample sequenced in a study of tissue T cells after allogeneic stem cell transplantation. Libraries were prepared by immunoSEQ multiplex PCR; TCRdb keeps only in-frame clonotypes and omits some of them. The sample lists about 48,000 clones; roughly 73% were seen once. Material: sorted cells pooled from one or two spleens. The receptors were sampled from a pool of C57BL/6 mice in good health.

Note on this clone: Gene labels here are mouse ones. The read finishes 1 residue shy of the CDR3 end, and the germline J gene is used to complete it. The chain joins TRBV16 to TRBJ2-7, with 9 positions matching TRBD2. Looked up from germline, CDR1 is SGHSA and CDR2 is FRNQAP. V shed 1 base, J shed 0 bases, and the junction held 4 bases outside the gene matches. The CDR3 covers 16 residues. The DNA read from the CDR3 is TGTGCAAGCAGCTTAGCGACTGGGGGCCCCTCCTATGAACAGTAC. It yields the protein CASSLATGGPSYEQY. In full, the CDR3 reads CASSLATGGPSYEQYF.

A note on this clone: Here the gene names and germline are mouse. The read gets to within 1 residue of the CDR3 end, and the germline J gene fills in the rest. The chain recombines TRBV5 with TRBJ2-7; D might be TRBD1 (6 bases). The CDR3 runs to 13 residues. V was shortened by 4 bases and J by 4 bases, with 11 bases between the two germline ends. CDR1 LGHNA and CDR2 YNLKQL come from the germline V gene (reference sequence). The DNA read from the CDR3 is TGTGCCAGCAGCCTCCCGGGACAATATGAACAGTAC. It is translated as CASSLPGQYEQY. The CDR3 reads in full as CASSLPGQYEQYF.

As regards this clone: The gene names given are mouse names. Coverage ceases 1 residue before the CDR3 finishes, and the germline J gene fills in the end. The chain is built from TRBV3 and TRBJ2-4; weak D call: TRBD2 (6 bases). The CDR3 contains 13 residues. Trimming removed 4 bases from V and 5 bases from J, with 10 bases in between. Germline CDR1 reads SNHLY; CDR2 reads FYNGKV (reference sequence). CDR3 sequence reads: CASSSRDLNTLYF. The sequenced part of the CDR3 DNA is TGTGCCAGCAGCTCCCGGGACTTAAACACCTTGTAC.

Worth noting for this clone: Each gene name is a mouse one. Coverage ceases 1 residue before the CDR3 finishes, and the germline J gene fills in the end. The chain links TRBV31 to TRBJ2-5; D gene ambiguous. Germline loops: CDR1 GKSSPN, CDR2 SITVG. With 0 bases removed from V and 0 bases from J, the gap between germline ends came to 7 bases. The CDR3 is 14 residues long. The CDR3 is CAWSLEQNQDTQYF. Partial CDR3 DNA: TGTGCCTGGAGTCTCGAACAAAACCAAGACACCCAGTAC. Complete variable domain (other parts from reference TRBV31 and TRBJ2-5): AQTIHQWPVAEIKAVGSPLSLGCTIKGKSSPNLYWYWQATGGTLQQLFYSITVGQVESVVQLNLSASRPKDDQFILSTEKLLLSHSGFYLCAWSLEQNQDTQYFGPGTRLLVL.

In the case of this clone: Gene names denote mouse genes. The read gets to within 1 residue of the CDR3 end, and the germline J gene fills in the rest. The rearrangement joins TRBV19 to TRBJ2-5; no clear D gene. Germline CDR1 reads FNHDT; CDR2 reads SITEND (reference sequence). The CDR3 is 14 amino acids. The V end was cut by 0 bases, the J end by 0 bases, with 5 bases between. CDR3 DNA, as far as it was read: TGTGCCAGCAGTATAGCCATTAACCAAGACACCCAGTAC. Translation: CASSIAINQDTQY. The full CDR3 protein reads CASSIAINQDTQYF.

This clone was recorded a few times. Gene names are mouse gene names. The read is 1 residue too short to cover the CDR3 end, so that end is filled in from the germline J gene. The chain links TRBV19 to TRBJ2-7, with TRBD2 matching over 8 bases. The CDR3 totals 14 residues. Trimming at V came to 1 base and at J to 4 bases, leaving 4 bases not matched to a gene. From germline, CDR1 is FNHDT and CDR2 SITEND (reference sequence). CDR3 region: CASSINGGGYEQYF. Incomplete CDR3 DNA: TGTGCCAGCAGTATAAATGGGGGGGGGTATGAACAGTAC.

Concerning this clone: Mouse gene names and germline throughout. The CDR3 end is not reached by the read, which stops 1 residue before it; the germline J gene fills it in. The chain couples TRBV3 to TRBJ2-5, with 9 bases aligning to TRBD2. Germline V gives CDR1 SNHLY, CDR2 FYNGKV (reference sequence). V shed 4 bases and J 6 bases; nucleotides not matched to a gene: 5. The length of the CDR3 is 14 residues. The CDR3 reads CASSSQLGGDTQYF. The CDR3 bases that were read are TGTGCCAGCAGCTCTCAACTGGGGGGTGACACCCAGTAC.

This clone appeared once. Gene names and germline refer to mouse. The DNA ends 1 residue before the CDR3 does, and the rest of the CDR3 is filled in from the germline J gene. The V and J genes are TRBV2 and TRBJ1-3; TRBD1 is a possible D gene (6 bases). Trimming cost V 4 bases and J 0 bases, with 13 bases left between them. The CDR3 covers 16 residues. Germline-derived CDR1 and CDR2 are LGHNA and YSYQKL. The part of the CDR3 DNA that was read is TGTGCCAGCAGCCCAGCGGGGGGCTTTTCTGGAAATACGCTCTAT. It translates to CASSPAGGFSGNTLY. The CDR3 as a whole reads CASSPAGGFSGNTLYF.

As regards this clone: Gene names are the mouse ones. Read sequence stops 1 residue before the CDR3 end, and the germline J gene provides the missing end. V and J are TRBV5 and TRBJ1-4, with 8 bases matching TRBD1. The germline V gene encodes CDR1 LGHNA and CDR2 YNLKQL (reference sequence). This CDR3 comprises 15 residues. The trim removed 0 bases at V and 7 bases at J, leaving 4 bases unmatched. The CDR3 sequence is CASSQDRGQGERLFF. CDR3 DNA (partial): TGTGCCAGCAGCCAAGACAGGGGGCAGGGCGAAAGATTATTT.

In the case of this clone: Mouse germline and gene names are used. The read ends 1 residue before the CDR3 terminus; that terminus is restored from the germline J gene. This chain links TRBV19 with TRBJ1-1, with a possible D match to TRBD1 (5 bases). Trimming left V 0 bases short and J 3 bases short, with 9 bases between. The CDR3 covers 14 residues. Germline CDR1 FNHDT, CDR2 SITEND (reference sequence). CDR3 DNA, as far as it was read: TGTGCCAGCAGTATAGAGGGAGGGGACACAGAAGTCTTC. Translation: CASSIEGGDTEVF. The full CDR3 protein is CASSIEGGDTEVFF.

For this clone: Here the gene names and germline are mouse. Read sequence stops 1 residue before the CDR3 end, and the germline J gene provides the missing end. The V gene is TRBV2, the J gene TRBJ2-3, with a possible D match to TRBD2 (6 bases). Trimming took 4 bases from V and 0 from J, leaving 11 bases between them. Germline V gives CDR1 LGHNA, CDR2 YSYQKL. The CDR3 sequence is 15 residues long. CDR3 DNA, as far as it was read: TGTGCCAGCAGCCTCCTGGGGTCTAGTGCAGAAACGCTGTAT. As protein: CASSLLGSSAETLY. The entire CDR3 protein reads CASSLLGSSAETLYF.

For this clone: The listed genes are named as in mouse. The read terminates 1 residue ahead of where the CDR3 ends, so the germline J gene completes it. This sequence joins TRBV13-2 and TRBJ1-2, with 7 positions matching TRBD1. This CDR3 comprises 15 residues. V lost 0 bases to trimming and J lost 2 bases; unmatched junction nucleotides: 4. Germline V CDR1 and CDR2: NNHNN, SYGAGS (reference sequence). CDR3 amino acids: CASGDARGPNSDYTF. CDR3 DNA (partial): TGTGCCAGCGGTGATGCGAGGGGGCCTAACTCCGACTACACC.

This clone was seen a few times. All gene names here are mouse names. From the germline J gene comes the end of the CDR3, since the read stops 1 residue before it. The chain has TRBV1 and TRBJ2-1, with 8 bases identical to TRBD2. Germline values: CDR1 NSQYPW, CDR2 LRSPGD (reference sequence). The CDR3 loop spans 16 amino acids. V lost 0 bases and J lost 3; bases outside the gene matches: 4. CDR3 sequence: CTCSADLGGVYAEQFF. The part of the CDR3 DNA that was read is TGCACCTGCAGTGCAGATCTGGGGGGAGTCTATGCTGAGCAGTTC.

With respect to this clone: Here the gene names and germline are mouse. The CDR3 DNA, read in part, is TGTGCCAGCAGTCGGGTCCTGAATTCTGGAAATACGCTCTAT. It specifies CASSRVLNSGNTLY. The CDR3 in its entirety is CASSRVLNSGNTLYF. The chain combines TRBV26 with TRBJ1-3, with unresolved D. The DNA ends 1 residue before the CDR3 does, and the rest of the CDR3 is filled in from the germline J gene. CDR3 size: 15 residues. V lost 4 bases and J lost 0, with 10 bases in between. Germline lookup yields CDR1 KGHPV and CDR2 FQNQEV (reference sequence).

Of note for this clone: Gene labels here are mouse ones. The CDR3 end falls 1 residue outside the read, so it is completed with the germline J gene. V and J are TRBV5 and TRBJ1-4; D remains ambiguous. The CDR3 consists of 14 residues. Germline V CDR1 and CDR2: LGHNA, YNLKQL (reference sequence). Trimming took off 0 bases at V and 0 bases at J, with 2 bases between the two ends. The part of the CDR3 DNA that was read is TGTGCCAGCAGCCAAGAACTTTCCAACGAAAGATTATTT. Its protein is CASSQELSNERLF. The whole CDR3 sequence reads CASSQELSNERLFF.

A note on this clone: Gene names and germline refer to mouse. The read ends 1 residue shy of where the CDR3 ends; the end is completed using the germline J gene. The chain has TRBV19 and TRBJ2-1; D unresolved. The CDR3 is made up of 12 amino acids. CDR1 FNHDT and CDR2 SITEND come from the germline V gene (reference sequence). The germline V and J ends were trimmed by 5 bases and 3 bases, with 6 bases remaining between them. CDR3 DNA (partial): TGTGCCAGCAGCCTTACCTATGCTGAGCAGTTC. This codes for CASSLTYAEQF. The entire CDR3 sequence reads CASSLTYAEQFF.

This clone came up a few times. Mouse names are used for the genes. The CDR3 is cut off 1 residue early in the read; its end comes from the germline J gene. The identical CDR3 is also encoded by other nucleotide sequences in the sample. The chain carries TRBV19 and TRBJ2-3; D unclear. V lost 4 bases and J lost 0, with 3 bases in between. The CDR3 runs to 12 residues. CDR1 and CDR2 (germline): FNHDT, SITEND (reference sequence). Here the CDR3 reads CASSSSAETLYF. The CDR3 bases that were read are TGTGCCAGCAGTTCAAGTGCAGAAACGCTGTAT.

On this clone itself: The gene symbols are mouse symbols. The sequenced fragment ends 1 residue before the CDR3 boundary, so the rest is inferred from the germline J gene. The chain has TRBV1 and TRBJ2-4; D gene uncertain. This CDR3 spans 16 amino acids. Germline CDR1 is NSQYPW and CDR2 is LRSPGD (reference sequence). With 0 bases removed from V and 0 bases from J, the gap between germline ends came to 10 bases. The part of the CDR3 DNA that was read is TGCACCTGCAGTGCAGATCGAAAGACAAGTCAAAACACCTTGTAC. Translating it yields CTCSADRKTSQNTLY. The whole CDR3 sequence reads CTCSADRKTSQNTLYF.

With respect to this clone: Gene names denote mouse genes. The read terminates 1 residue before the CDR3 end, so the remaining end is supplied by the germline J gene. V is TRBV5 and J is TRBJ2-3; D tentatively reads TRBD1 or TRBD2 (5 bases each). V lost 1 base, J lost 1 base, and 6 bases lay in between. The CDR3 extends over 14 amino acids. The germline CDR1 and CDR2 sequences are LGHNA and YNLKQL (reference sequence). CDR3 amino acids: CASSQGDGAETLYF. The covered CDR3 bases are TGTGCCAGCAGCCAAGGGGACGGTGCAGAAACGCTGTAT.